Presented here are 13 T cell receptor beta chains from one specimen sequenced in a study of T cells after yellow fever vaccination. Each CDR3 protein gets one entry after TCRdb re-called the 5' RACE reads with MiXCR. The table has roughly 520,000 distinct CDR3 sequences, just over 20% seen once; the top ten hold 15% to 20%. The material sequenced was PBMCs, taken 21 days after the first yellow fever vaccination. Every receptor here comes from a man aged 18 to 30 who received the YFV17D yellow fever vaccine.

The rearrangement links TRBV2 to TRBJ2-3; a possible D gene is TRBD1 (6 bases). The CDR3 is made up of 15 amino acids. Between the trimmed V and J ends, which lost 7 bases and 0 bases, there was a span of 14 bases. Germline V gene lookup returns CDR1 SNHLY and CDR2 FYNNEI. The CDR3 here is CASNKDSSSTDTQYF. The CDR3 region has the DNA TGTGCCAGCAATAAGGACAGCTCTAGCACAGATACGCAGTATTTT.

The chain recombines TRBV7-9 with TRBJ1-6; D remains ambiguous. Trimming removed 3 bases from V and 8 bases from J, with 11 bases in between. This CDR3 is built from 14 residues. Germline V gene sequence: CDR1 SEHNR, CDR2 FQNEAQ (reference sequence). In DNA, the CDR3 is TGTGCCAGCAGCTTGCGGTCCGTTGATTCACCCCTCCACTTT. Amino acids: CASSLRSVDSPLHF.

This clonotype was counted a few times. V gene TRBV29-1 combines with J gene TRBJ2-1; tentative D call: TRBD2 (5 bases). The CDR3 consists of 11 residues. Germline V gene lookup returns CDR1 SQVTM and CDR2 ANQGSEA. Trimming removed 4 bases from V and 8 bases from J, with 9 bases in between. The CDR3 reads CSVGSADEQFF. CDR3 coding DNA: TGCAGCGTTGGGTCAGCGGATGAGCAGTTCTTC.

There are a few counts of this clonotype. The chain is built from TRBV5-5 and TRBJ2-7, with unresolved D. This CDR3 has 13 amino acids. Trimming removed 1 base from V and 6 bases from J, with 11 bases in between. Germline V gene sequence: CDR1 SGHKS, CDR2 YYEKEE (reference sequence). In DNA, the CDR3 is TGTGCCAGCAGCTTGAGTTGGTTCAGCGAGCAGTACTTC. This gives the protein CASSLSWFSEQYF.

This clonotype was seen more than once but under ten times. The chain recombines TRBV6-2 or TRBV6-3 with TRBJ2-1; 11 bases match TRBD2. The CDR3 covers 14 residues. J lost 9 bases, V lost 6 bases, and 7 bases had no gene match. Germline loops: CDR1 MNHEY, CDR2 SVGEGT. The CDR3 sequence is CASSRSGGEGEQFF. In DNA form, the CDR3 reads TGTGCCAGCAGCCGTAGCGGGGGGGAGGGTGAGCAGTTCTTC.

This sequence joins TRBV7-3 and TRBJ2-7; TRBD1 matches at 8 bases. After removal of 4 bases from V and 4 bases from J, the junction contained 3 bases not matched to a gene. This CDR3 spans 13 amino acids. CDR1 and CDR2 from the germline V gene are SGHTA and FQGTGA. The CDR3: CASSSGQDYEQYF. The CDR3 DNA reads TGTGCCAGCAGCTCGGGACAGGATTACGAGCAGTACTTC.

The chain recombines TRBV24-1 with TRBJ2-3, with 8 nucleotides matching TRBD2. V shed 3 bases and J 6 bases; nucleotides not matched to a gene: 7. Germline CDR1 is KGHDR and CDR2 is SFDVKD. This CDR3 is built from 15 residues. For the CDR3, the DNA is TGTGCCACCAGTGATCCCGGGACTAGGGGGGATACGCAGTATTTT. It yields the protein CATSDPGTRGDTQYF.

This clonotype was detected only once. The rearrangement links TRBV27 to TRBJ2-1; possibly TRBD2 for D (7 bases). The CDR3 has 15 amino acids. Per the germline V gene, CDR1 is MNHEY and CDR2 is SMNVEV (reference sequence). V lost 5 bases to trimming and J lost 7 bases, with 18 bases between them. The CDR3 region has the DNA TGTGCCAGCAGTCTCAGCGGGGCAGGGGTAAATGAGCAGTTCTTC. This gives the protein CASSLSGAGVNEQFF.

The chain couples TRBV6-1 to TRBJ1-1; D remains ambiguous. V was pared by 6 bases and J by 4 bases, with 12 bases between. The CDR3 length is 13 residues. CDR1 and CDR2 (germline): MNHNS, SASEGT. CDR3 sequence reads: CASRGASGTEAFF. CDR3 coding DNA: TGTGCCAGCAGGGGCGCGTCCGGCACTGAAGCTTTCTTT.

V is TRBV28 and J is TRBJ2-3; D gene unclear. The germline V gene has CDR1 MDHEN and CDR2 SYDVKM. Trimming pared 7 bases from V and 6 bases from J, leaving 8 bases between. The length of the CDR3 is 11 residues. The CDR3 reads CASIAADTQYF. In DNA form, the CDR3 reads TGTGCCAGCATAGCTGCGGATACGCAGTATTTT.

The DNA of the CDR3 is TGCAGTCCGTTAGGGACTAGCGGCCGCTACGAGCAGTACGTC. Translated, it gives CSPLGTSGRYEQYV. The rearrangement uses TRBV20-1 and TRBJ2-7, with TRBD2 matching 11 bases. Unmatched junction bases numbered 9, after V lost 8 bases and J lost 3 bases. Germline CDR1 is DFQATT and CDR2 is SNEGSKA (reference sequence). This CDR3 region has 14 residues.

The rearrangement uses TRBV21-1 and TRBJ2-3; the D call of TRBD1 is as the table states it, not checked on the DNA. TRBV21-1 counts as a pseudogene. This CDR3 comprises 16 residues. The CDR3 sequence is CASSRELGRVTDTQYF. The CDR3 bases are TGTGCCAGCAGCAGGGAATTGGGCAGGGTCACAGATACGCAGTATTTT.

The chain links TRBV29-1 to TRBJ2-1, with 7 nucleotides matching TRBD2. Germline trimming cut 4 bases from V and 9 bases from J; bases unmatched to any gene: 6. Germline CDR1 SQVTM, CDR2 ANQGSEA. The CDR3 totals 12 residues. CDR3 DNA sequence: TGCAGCGTTGGGACTAGGACGGTTGAGCAGTTCTTC. The encoded protein is CSVGTRTVEQFF.